The 24 T cell receptor beta chains below come from one sample, sequenced in a study of blood T cell repertoires in COVID-19. Only in-frame clones appear in the TCRdb table, and some are missing; sequencing was by immunoSEQ multiplex PCR. The sample contains about 67,000 clones, approximately 87% of which appear only once. Sequencing used peripheral blood. The receptor source for this set is a man aged 45 to 65 with active COVID-19.

The V and J genes are TRBV4-3 and TRBJ2-1; TRBD1 matches 8 bases. With V trimmed by 0 bases and J by 4 bases, 5 bases remained unmatched. In germline, CDR1 is LGHNA, CDR2 YSLEER. CDR3 size: 16 residues. This CDR3 reads CASSQEQGAGYNEQFF. CDR3 DNA sequence: TGCGCCAGCAGCCAAGAGCAGGGGGCAGGATACAATGAGCAGTTCTTC.

The rearrangement uses TRBV4-2 and TRBJ1-2, with D uncertain. V lost 0 bases and J 4 bases, leaving 9 bases between the germline ends. This CDR3 has 14 residues. Germline values: CDR1 LGHNA, CDR2 YNFKEQ. As DNA, the CDR3 is TGTGCCAGCAGCCAAGACATCGGGAGCTATGGCTACACCTTC. It translates to CASSQDIGSYGYTF.

V usage is TRBV19 and J usage is TRBJ1-5, with a possible D match to TRBD1 (6 bases). Trimming removed 4 bases from V and 2 bases from J, with 12 bases in between. The CDR3 is 15 amino acids. The V gene's germline CDR1 is LNHDA and CDR2 SQIVND (reference sequence). CDR3 in DNA: TGTGCCAGTAGTAATGCCGCAGGGGGCAATCAGCCCCAGCATTTT. Its translation: CASSNAAGGNQPQHF.

The V and J genes are TRBV5-1 and TRBJ2-7; the D gene is possibly TRBD2 (6 bases). This CDR3 has 15 residues. The V and J ends lost 2 bases and 0 bases respectively, with 12 bases between them. The germline CDR1 and CDR2 sequences are SGHRS and YFSETQ. The CDR3 nucleotides are TGCGCCAGCAGCTTCGCGGGAAAGAACTCCTACGAGCAGTACTTC. Its translation: CASSFAGKNSYEQYF.

The CDR3 sequence: CSAQPRGTGGSGNEKLFF. The CDR3 coding sequence is TGCAGCGCTCAACCCCGAGGGACAGGGGGAAGTGGTAATGAAAAACTGTTTTTT. This chain connects TRBV29-1 to TRBJ1-4; 11 nucleotides align to TRBD1. J was trimmed by 4 bases and V by 7 bases; bases with no gene match: 17. Germline V gene lookup returns CDR1 SQVTM and CDR2 ANQGSEA. The CDR3 consists of 18 residues.

This clone was observed once. Distinct nucleotide sequences in the sample also encode this CDR3. The chain links TRBV5-1 to TRBJ2-1; D possibly corresponds to TRBD1 (5 bases). V gave up 0 bases and J gave up 0 bases, with 7 bases separating them. There are 15 residues in the CDR3. The germline V gene encodes CDR1 SGHRS and CDR2 YFSETQ. CDR3 in amino acids: CASSLGQSSYNEQFF. CDR3 sequence (DNA): TGCGCCAGCAGCTTGGGACAGTCCTCCTACAATGAGCAGTTCTTC. Full variable domain (missing parts from reference TRBV5-1 and TRBJ2-1): KAGVTQTPRYLIKTRGQQVTLSCSPISGHRSVSWYQQTPGQGLQFLFEYFSETQRNKGNFPGRFSGRQFSNSRSEMNVSTLELGDSALYLCASSLGQSSYNEQFFGPGTRLTVL.

J is TRBJ2-7 and V is TRBV4-3; 7 bases are shared with TRBD2. The CDR3 covers 15 residues. The V gene's germline CDR1 is LGHNA and CDR2 YSLEER. Trimming took 3 bases from V and 4 from J; bases not matched to a gene: 9. This chain's CDR3 is CASSHERDPTYEQYF. The DNA of the CDR3 is TGCGCCAGCAGCCACGAGCGGGACCCTACATACGAGCAGTACTTC.

The chain carries TRBV15 and TRBJ2-7; weak D call: TRBD2 (6 bases). V was pared by 0 bases and J by 3 bases, with 12 bases between. The V gene's germline CDR1 is LNHNV and CDR2 YYDKDF (reference sequence). The CDR3 extends over 15 amino acids. CDR3 in amino acids: CATSREWEAHYEQYF. The CDR3 nucleotides read TGTGCCACCAGCAGAGAGTGGGAGGCCCACTACGAGCAGTACTTC.

This clone was found a few times. This sequence joins TRBV10-3 and TRBJ2-1; 7 bases agree with TRBD1. V trimming: 9 bases; J trimming: 5 bases; junction bases outside the gene matches: 4. The CDR3 length is 12 residues. From germline, CDR1 is ENHRY and CDR2 SYGVKD. CDR3 nucleotides: TGTGCCATAAGGACAGGTAACAATGAGCAGTTCTTC. Translation: CAIRTGNNEQFF.

The chain uses TRBV6-5 and TRBJ1-5, with TRBD1 matching over 9 bases. Losses at the gene ends were 5 bases for V and 4 bases for J; bases not matched to a gene: 6. From germline, CDR1 is MNHEY and CDR2 SVGAGI. The CDR3 runs 15 residues. The chain's CDR3 is CASSKDRGGNQPQHF. The CDR3, as DNA: TGTGCCAGCAGTAAGGACAGGGGCGGAAATCAGCCCCAGCATTTT.

The chain employs TRBV12-3 or TRBV12-4 and TRBJ1-1; no reliable D call. V gave up 4 bases and J gave up 3 bases, with 9 bases separating them. The CDR3 is made up of 13 amino acids. In DNA form, the CDR3 reads TGTGCCAGCAGTTCACGCCGGGACACTGAAGCTTTCTTT. Its translation: CASSSRRDTEAFF.

The gene calls are TRBV18 and TRBJ2-7, with 9 bases lining up with TRBD1. CDR1 is KGHSH, CDR2 LQKENI, per germline. The V segment lost 4 bases and the J segment 2 bases; nucleotides outside the gene matches: 3. The CDR3 has 14 residues. CDR3 nucleotide sequence: TGTGCCAGCTCACTCCGGGACAGGGCCTACGAGCAGTACTTC. Protein sequence: CASSLRDRAYEQYF.

This chain joins TRBV28 and TRBJ2-3, with D possibly being TRBD2 (5 bases). Germline V gene sequence: CDR1 MDHEN, CDR2 SYDVKM. This CDR3 contains 16 residues. The ends were cut back, 5 bases at V and 0 bases at J, with 15 bases in the middle. The CDR3 is CASSLRTLSSTDTQYF. The CDR3, as DNA: TGTGCCAGCAGTCTCCGGACTTTGTCTAGCACAGATACGCAGTATTTT.

The genes are TRBV27 and TRBJ1-1, with 8 positions matching TRBD1. CDR1 MNHEY and CDR2 SMNVEV come from the germline V gene (reference sequence). Trimming at V came to 0 bases and at J to 3 bases, leaving 3 bases not matched to a gene. There are 15 residues in the CDR3. The CDR3 nucleotides read TGTGCCAGCAGTTTATCGCCAGGGGGCCACACTGAAGCTTTCTTT. It encodes CASSLSPGGHTEAFF.

This rearrangement joins TRBV4-2 to TRBJ1-5; 7 nucleotides line up with TRBD1. CDR1 and CDR2 (germline): LGHNA, YNFKEQ. V lost 4 bases, J lost 0 bases, and 3 bases stayed unmatched. The CDR3 runs to 15 residues. CDR3 DNA: TGTGCCAGCAGCCGTGGGACAGATAGCAATCAGCCCCAGCATTTT. Residues: CASSRGTDSNQPQHF.

The CDR3 is CASSLVLQGDEQFF. The CDR3 coding sequence is TGTGCCAGCAGCTTAGTCCTTCAGGGTGATGAGCAGTTCTTC. This chain joins TRBV7-2 and TRBJ2-1; a possible D gene is TRBD1 (5 bases). V was pared by 1 base and J by 8 bases, with 12 bases between. This CDR3 comprises 14 residues. The V gene's germline CDR1 is SGHTA and CDR2 FQGNSA.

The genes are TRBV5-1 and TRBJ2-2; perhaps TRBD1 as D (6 bases). The length of the CDR3 is 15 residues. CDR1 is SGHRS and CDR2 is YFSETQ in the germline V gene. V lost 2 bases and J 1 base, leaving 9 bases between the germline ends. The CDR3 is CASSLQGQNTGELFF. The CDR3, as DNA: TGCGCCAGCAGCTTACAGGGTCAGAACACCGGGGAGCTGTTTTTT.

The count of this clone is one. The gene calls are TRBV14 and TRBJ2-5, with 10 bases identical to TRBD2. The trim removed 4 bases at V and 5 bases at J, leaving 10 bases unmatched. Germline lookup yields CDR1 SGHDN and CDR2 FVKESK. This CDR3 is 16 amino acids long. CDR3 loop: CASSRPGLALRETQYF. CDR3 sequence (DNA): TGTGCCAGCAGCCGACCGGGACTAGCGCTTAGGGAGACCCAGTACTTC.

The chain carries TRBV4-3 and TRBJ2-7, with 7 bases that match TRBD1. Germline CDR1 LGHNA, CDR2 YSLEER. The trim removed 0 bases at V and 7 bases at J, leaving 9 bases unmatched. CDR3 length: 15 amino acids. DNA of the CDR3: TGCGCCAGCAGCCAAGATGGGCAGGGGGTTCGGGAGCAGTACTTC. Protein product: CASSQDGQGVREQYF.

V gene TRBV4-2 combines with J gene TRBJ1-1, with a tentative D call TRBD1 (5 bases). Between the trimmed V and J ends, which lost 2 bases and 6 bases, there was a span of 16 bases. The CDR3 runs 15 residues. The germline CDR1 and CDR2 sequences are LGHNA and YNFKEQ. CDR3 sequence (DNA): TGTGCCAGCAGCCAACCCCCTGGGGGGATCTCTGAAGCTTTCTTT. This sequence encodes CASSQPPGGISEAFF.

The chain joins TRBV27 to TRBJ1-1, with 8 bases aligning to TRBD1. The CDR3 is 16 amino acids. Trimming took 5 bases from V and 0 from J; bases not matched to a gene: 8. Germline loops: CDR1 MNHEY, CDR2 SMNVEV (reference sequence). The DNA for the CDR3 is TGTGCCAGCAGTGAATGGACAGGGAGCATGAACACTGAAGCTTTCTTT. It is translated as CASSEWTGSMNTEAFF.

The chain's CDR3 is CASSFSGQGYTEAFF. The CDR3 DNA reads as TGTGCCAGCAGCTTCAGCGGACAGGGCTACACTGAAGCTTTCTTT. The V and J genes are TRBV7-2 and TRBJ1-1; 8 bases agree with TRBD1. J was trimmed by 3 bases and V by 3 bases; bases with no gene match: 6. Per germline, CDR1 SGHTA and CDR2 FQGNSA. This CDR3 is 15 amino acids long.

Only a few counts were recorded for this clone. The chain couples TRBV30 to TRBJ2-5, with D possibly TRBD2 on 7 matching bases. The germline V and J ends were trimmed by 5 bases and 7 bases, with 20 bases remaining between them. CDR1 and CDR2 (germline): GTSNPN, SVGIG (reference sequence). The CDR3 has 14 amino acids. CDR3 protein: CAWEGGRTAGTQYF. CDR3 bases: TGTGCCTGGGAGGGGGGGAGGACCGCGGGGACCCAGTACTTC.

The rearrangement links TRBV10-3 to TRBJ2-1; 10 nucleotides align to TRBD2. V shed 3 bases, J shed 12 bases, and the junction held 11 bases outside the gene matches. Germline V CDR1 and CDR2: ENHRY, SYGVKD. The CDR3 is made up of 15 amino acids. The CDR3 coding sequence is TGTGCCATCAGTGAAATAGGGCTAGCGGGAGTGTCGCAGTTCTTC. Protein product: CAISEIGLAGVSQFF.